These 14 T cell receptor beta chains originate from one sample sequenced in a study of post-analysis software for immune sequencing data. Carried by the TCR beta cDNA libraries were unique molecular identifiers. MiXCR, run by TCRdb on the PCR reads, gives a single entry per CDR3 protein. The repertoire holds 380,000 or so distinct CDR3 sequences, with roughly 36% as singletons. The study's findings and limits: Controls had lower frequencies than patients of 4 or 5 TRBV segments, which included TRBV5-6, TRBV5-1 and TRBV20-1.

What these receptors recognize is not known. Sequencing was performed on blood. These receptors were taken from a girl under 18 with multiple sclerosis.

This chain links TRBV5-1 with TRBJ2-1; 10 bases are shared with TRBD2. The junction had 0 bases not matched to a gene; V was cut back by 7 bases and J by 2 bases. The CDR3 totals 13 residues. The germline V gene encodes CDR1 SGHRS and CDR2 YFSETQ. CDR3 coding DNA: TGCGCCAGCGGGACTAGCGCCTACAATGAGCAGTTCTTC. Protein product: CASGTSAYNEQFF.

This chain connects TRBV6-2 or TRBV6-3 to TRBJ2-5; D may be TRBD1 or TRBD2 (6 bases each). This CDR3 is built from 12 residues. Trimming shortened V by 8 bases and J by 4 bases, and 11 bases separated the two germline ends. Germline CDR1 is MNHEY and CDR2 is SVGEGT. As DNA, the CDR3 is TGTGCCAGCGGGGGGCAAGGAGAGACCCAGTACTTC. Translating gives CASGGQGETQYF.

This clonotype was recorded a few times. This chain uses TRBV10-3 with TRBJ1-1, with TRBD1 as a possible D gene (5 bases). Germline V lookup: CDR1 ENHRY, CDR2 SYGVKD. CDR3 size: 16 residues. The ends were cut back, 3 bases at V and 4 bases at J, with 18 bases in the middle. As DNA, the CDR3 is TGTGCCATCAGTGAAGGGGTAGCGGGTTGGGCCACTGAAGCTTTCTTT. Protein: CAISEGVAGWATEAFF.

The rearrangement links TRBV4-1 to TRBJ2-1, with 7 bases fitting TRBD2. The germline gives CDR1 MGHRA, CDR2 YSYEKL. The CDR3 extends over 17 amino acids. With V trimmed by 0 bases and J by 2 bases, 7 bases remained unmatched. The CDR3: CASSQDRASGAYNEQFF. In DNA, the CDR3 is TGCGCCAGCAGCCAAGATAGGGCTAGCGGTGCCTACAATGAGCAGTTCTTC.

This clonotype was counted between two and nine times. The rearrangement joins TRBV12-3 or TRBV12-4 to TRBJ2-5, with 7 bases lining up with TRBD2. CDR3 size: 14 residues. The ends lost 1 base at V and 5 bases at J; junction bases unmatched: 4. The chain's CDR3 is CASSLGDGGETQYF. DNA for the CDR3: TGTGCCAGCAGTTTAGGTGACGGGGGGGAGACCCAGTACTTC.

The chain recombines TRBV6-2 or TRBV6-3 with TRBJ2-5; 11 bases fit TRBD2. The germline CDR1 and CDR2 sequences are MNHEY and SVGEGT. The trim removed 7 bases at V and 3 bases at J, leaving 1 base unmatched. This CDR3 region has 13 residues. The chain's CDR3 is CASKTSGKETQYF. DNA for the CDR3: TGTGCCAGCAAGACTAGCGGGAAAGAGACCCAGTACTTC.

This clonotype was picked up many times. The chain recombines TRBV6-5 with TRBJ2-7; D unclear. This CDR3 spans 14 amino acids. Germline V gives CDR1 MNHEY, CDR2 SVGAGI. V gave up 6 bases and J gave up 2 bases, with 14 bases separating them. CDR3 coding DNA: TGTGCCAGCAGCCTGACTGTCCGGGCCTACGAGCAGTACTTC. Its protein is CASSLTVRAYEQYF.

This chain uses TRBV11-1 with TRBJ1-5, with D perhaps matching TRBD1 (6 bases). Trimming removed 1 base from V and 10 bases from J, with 17 bases in between. Germline V lookup: CDR1 SGHAT, CDR2 FQDESV (reference sequence). This CDR3 spans 15 amino acids. This CDR3 is CASSLDSRDNEPQHF. The CDR3 bases are TGTGCCAGCAGCTTAGACTCCCGGGACAATGAACCCCAGCATTTT.

A note on this clonotype: Sequence at one end of the junction differs from germline and may be a read error. The chain employs TRBV5-1 and TRBJ2-5, with 7 bases identical to TRBD1. Germline CDR1 reads SGHRS; CDR2 reads YFSETQ. CDR3 size: 12 residues. The CDR3 loop is CASGQVQGTQYF. The CDR3 bases are TGCGCCAGCGGACAGGTCCAAGGGACCCAGTACTTC. The variable domain in full, completed from reference TRBV5-1 and TRBJ2-5, reads KAGVTQTPRYLIKTRGQQVTLSCSPISGHRSVSWYQQTPGQGLQFLFEYFSETQRNKGNFPGRFSGRQFSNSRSEMNVSTLELGDSALYLCASGQVQGTQYFGPGTRLLVL.

This clonotype was detected only once. The chain joins TRBV7-2 to TRBJ2-7, with 7 nucleotides matching TRBD1. V gave up 6 bases and J gave up 2 bases; unmatched junction bases: 13. This CDR3 comprises 16 residues. CDR1 SGHTA and CDR2 FQGNSA come from the germline V gene. The CDR3 region is CTSRREPTGTAYEQYF. The CDR3 nucleotides read TGTACCAGCAGGAGGGAACCGACAGGGACCGCCTACGAGCAGTACTTC.

J is TRBJ2-5 and V is TRBV28; TRBD2 aligns across 12 bases. CDR3 length: 16 amino acids. Germline trimming cut 8 bases from V and 1 base from J; bases unmatched to any gene: 8. Germline CDR1 and CDR2: MDHEN and SYDVKM. The CDR3 loop reads CASEPTSGGLQETQYF. The DNA of the CDR3 is TGTGCCAGCGAACCGACTAGCGGGGGCCTCCAAGAGACCCAGTACTTC.

In its sample, this clonotype was seen a few times. This rearrangement joins TRBV5-1 to TRBJ2-5, with TRBD2 identical over 10 bases. This CDR3 is 15 amino acids long. Germline V CDR1 and CDR2: SGHRS, YFSETQ. Trimming at V came to 1 base and at J to 2 bases, leaving 2 bases not matched to a gene. The CDR3 coding sequence is TGCGCCAGCAGCTTGCGGACTAGCGGACAAGAGACCCAGTACTTC. It encodes CASSLRTSGQETQYF.

The chain is built from TRBV2 and TRBJ1-6; D gene ambiguous. Germline V lookup: CDR1 SNHLY, CDR2 FYNNEI. This CDR3 region has 15 residues. Trimming removed 8 bases at V and 10 bases at J, with 21 bases between. The CDR3 is CASRSSGSDRSPLHF. CDR3 nucleotides: TGTGCCAGCCGCTCATCTGGGTCGGATCGGTCACCCCTCCACTTT. The full variable domain, with the rest looked up from reference TRBV2 and TRBJ1-6, is EPEVTQTPSHQVTQMGQEVILRCVPISNHLYFYWYRQILGQKVEFLVSFYNNEISEKSEIFDDQFSVERPDGSNFTLKIRSTKLEDSAMYFCASRSSGSDRSPLHFGNGTRLTVT.

The chain joins TRBV6-1 to TRBJ1-5; TRBD1 matches 10 bases. The J call may be wrong; the DNA end is better matched by TRBJ2-3. The germline V gene encodes CDR1 MNHNS and CDR2 SASEGT. The CDR3 consists of 15 residues. CDR3 protein: CASSAGGQGSQPQYF. CDR3 bases: TGTGCCAGCAGTGCGGGGGGACAGGGGAGCCAGCCCCAGTATTTT.